Sequencing of this TCR beta chain was carried out in a study of CD8 T cells in ankylosing spondylitis. Quantitative 5'-RACE with molecular barcodes produced the TCR beta libraries. TCRdb recomputed calls from the 5' RACE reads with MiXCR, one row per CDR3 protein. The sample includes approximately 520,000 distinct CDR3 sequences, roughly 5.2% seen only once; the top ten take around 3.6%. This clonotype was observed at least ten times. Its antigen is currently unknown. The V gene end was trimmed by 2 bases and the J gene end by 5 bases; junction bases not matched to a gene: 4. The CDR3 extends over 14 amino acids. CDR1 is SGHTA, CDR2 FQGNSA, per germline. The study's findings and limits: Clones tied to disease were said to be significantly enriched in matched ankylosing spondylitis synovial fluid. A number of the motif variants had already been described in reactive arthritis synovial fluid and blood. About 8 highly homologous variants made up a TCR beta motif, and this motif appeared characteristic of ankylosing spondylitis blood. Peripheral blood held disease-linked clones only at relatively low frequency, and these were CD8+.

Sequenced material: blood, either unsorted or a sorted T cell fraction (not recorded which). The clonotype originates from a male donor with ankylosing spondylitis. This sequence joins TRBV7-2 and TRBJ2-3; TRBD1 matches 7 bases. The CDR3 here is CASSLRTGQDTQYF. The CDR3 DNA sequence: TGTGCCAGCAGCTTAAGGACAGGTCAAGATACGCAGTATTTT. The variable domain in full, completed from reference TRBV7-2 and TRBJ2-3, reads GAGVSQSPSNKVTEKGKDVELRCDPISGHTALYWYRQSLGQGLEFLIYFQGNSAPDKSGLPSDRFSAERTGGSVSTLTIQRTQQEDSAVYLCASSLRTGQDTQYFGPGTRLTVL.